Presented here are 6 T cell receptor beta chains from one specimen sequenced in a study. Each CDR3 protein is one row after TCRdb ran MiXCR on the 5' RACE reads. Altogether tens of thousands of distinct CDR3 sequences are present, 28% being singletons, with the ten largest covering approximately 3.3%. What was sequenced was tumor-infiltrating memory CD4+ T cells sorted from the breast tumor. Subset: memory CD4+ T cells, CD4+CD45RO+CD25-. All receptors derive from a female donor with breast cancer.

This clonotype showed up just a few times. J is TRBJ2-5 and V is TRBV20-1; 8 nucleotides align to TRBD1. The CDR3 has 13 residues. The J segment lost 5 bases and the V segment lost 3 bases, leaving 5 bases of the junction unmatched. Germline assignment: CDR1 DFQATT and CDR2 SNEGSKA (reference sequence). The chain's CDR3 is CSASVTGVETQYF. The CDR3 DNA is TGCAGTGCTAGTGTGACAGGGGTGGAGACCCAGTACTTC.

DNA for the CDR3: TGCGCCAGCAGCTGGGGTGATAGCAATCAGCCCCAGCATTTT. Translating it yields CASSWGDSNQPQHF. This chain links TRBV5-1 with TRBJ1-5; D is undetermined. The germline CDR1 and CDR2 sequences are SGHRS and YFSETQ. The CDR3 contains 14 residues. V gave up 3 bases and J gave up 0 bases, with 7 bases separating them.

This clonotype was seen only once. The CDR3 here is CASSYASGASYEQYF. The CDR3 bases are TGTGCCAGCAGTTACGCTAGCGGGGCGTCCTACGAGCAGTACTTC. The chain carries TRBV6-6 and TRBJ2-7, with 9 bases lining up with TRBD2. The CDR3 contains 15 residues. With 2 bases clipped from V and 1 base from J, the junction kept 3 bases outside the gene matches. Germline CDR1 and CDR2: MNHNY and SVGAGI (reference sequence).

CDR3: CASSLEGAGANVLTF. In DNA, the CDR3 is TGTGCCAGCAGCTTAGAGGGAGCCGGGGCCAACGTCCTGACTTTC. The chain combines TRBV7-2 with TRBJ2-6, with D perhaps matching TRBD2 (5 bases). V was trimmed by 1 base and J by 4 bases, leaving 8 bases between them. Per the germline V gene, CDR1 is SGHTA and CDR2 is FQGNSA. This CDR3 has 15 amino acids. Variable domain in full (rest from reference TRBV7-2 and TRBJ2-6): GAGVSQSPSNKVTEKGKDVELRCDPISGHTALYWYRQSLGQGLEFLIYFQGNSAPDKSGLPSDRFSAERTGGSVSTLTIQRTQQEDSAVYLCASSLEGAGANVLTFGAGSRLTVL.

This clonotype was seen only a few times. The chain uses TRBV6-6 and TRBJ1-2; a possible D gene is TRBD1 (5 bases). Deletions cut 6 bases from V and 5 bases from J, with 25 bases between. CDR1 and CDR2 (germline): MNHNY, SVGAGI (reference sequence). The CDR3 has 17 residues. CDR3 amino acids: CASSGGRGSGGGYGYTF. For the CDR3, the DNA is TGTGCCAGCAGCGGCGGACGGGGGAGTGGCGGAGGGTATGGCTACACCTTC.

Remarks on this clonotype: Its ends do not fully match the called genes, so a read error is possible. This chain joins TRBV12-3 or TRBV12-4 and TRBJ2-5; TRBD1 matches at 9 bases. The CDR3 length is 14 residues. CDR3 nucleotide sequence: TGTGCCGGCAGGAGCGGGACAGGGAAAGAGACCCAGTACTTC. Amino acid sequence: CAGRSGTGKETQYF.